What follows is one T cell receptor beta chain and its context. The germline CDR1 and CDR2 sequences are MNHEY and SVGEGT. The V and J ends lost 4 bases and 0 bases respectively, with 13 bases between them. This CDR3 comprises 16 residues. This entry comes from a study of identical twins. Template switching added a universal primer site; cDNA carried unique molecular identifiers. TCRdb called the 5' RACE reads again in MiXCR, with one record for every CDR3 protein. The sample yields around 670,000 distinct CDR3 sequences, approximately 6% seen once. The chain employs TRBV6-2 or TRBV6-3 and TRBJ2-1; D possibly matches TRBD1 or TRBD2 (5 bases each). The clonotype was recovered from a young man in good health. Sequenced: naive T cells sorted from blood. Here the CDR3 reads CASSFMGESSYNEQFF. CDR3 in DNA: TGTGCCAGCAGTTTTATGGGGGAGAGCTCCTACAATGAGCAGTTCTTC.